This passage covers 19 T cell receptor beta chains from one sample sequenced in a study of cytotoxic CD8 clonotypes in ibrutinib-treated CLL. TCRdb keeps only in-frame clones here, not all; method: immunoSEQ multiplex PCR. The sample contains over 200,000 clones, 70% of which appear only once. The sample was PBMCs, taken after 12 months of ibrutinib treatment. The source is a human donor with chronic lymphocytic leukemia.

The rearrangement joins TRBV7-9 to TRBJ1-1; TRBD1 aligns across 7 bases. The length of the CDR3 is 15 residues. V shed 5 bases and J 4 bases; nucleotides not matched to a gene: 10. Germline V gene data show CDR1 as SEHNR and CDR2 as FQNEAQ (reference sequence). DNA of the CDR3: TGTGCCAGCAGCCTCCGGACAGGTATTAGCACTGAAGCTTTCTTT. Its protein product is CASSLRTGISTEAFF.

The chain has TRBV5-1 and TRBJ2-7, with a weak D call TRBD2 (5 bases). Trimming cost V 1 base and J 0 bases, with 8 bases left between them. CDR3 length equals 14 residues. Germline V gene sequence: CDR1 SGHRS, CDR2 YFSETQ. Here the CDR3 DNA reads TGCGCCAGCAGCTTGTTAACTAGCTCCTACGAGCAGTACTTC. It is translated as CASSLLTSSYEQYF.

The chain employs TRBV11-1 and TRBJ2-7; the D is unclear. Germline values: CDR1 SGHAT, CDR2 FQDESV (reference sequence). The V end lost 1 base, the J end lost 0 bases, and 7 bases lay between the germline ends. The CDR3 totals 14 residues. CDR3 sequence reads: CASSLGLSSYEQYF. CDR3 nucleotide sequence: TGTGCCAGCAGCTTAGGTCTCAGCTCCTACGAGCAGTACTTC.

This sequence joins TRBV13 and TRBJ1-1, with D unresolved. The CDR3 covers 14 residues. Deletions cut 0 bases from V and 1 base from J, with 6 bases between. The germline V gene has CDR1 PRHDT and CDR2 FYEKMQ (reference sequence). CDR3 coding DNA: TGTGCCAGCAGCTTAGGGAGGAGGAACACTGAAGCTTTCTTT. Translating it yields CASSLGRRNTEAFF.

V and J are TRBV15 and TRBJ1-4; the D is unclear. V shed 1 base and J shed 8 bases, with 8 bases lying between them. Germline V CDR1 and CDR2: LNHNV, YYDKDF (reference sequence). The CDR3 loop spans 13 amino acids. The CDR3 DNA sequence: TGTGCCACCAGCAGAGGCGGTGGGGAAAAACTGTTTTTT. As protein: CATSRGGGEKLFF.

The V call is TRBV7-2, the J call TRBJ2-7, with D hard to call. V was cut by 2 bases and J by 0 bases, with 14 bases left in between. The CDR3 has 16 residues. In germline, CDR1 is SGHTA, CDR2 FQGNSA. The CDR3 loop is CASSLRPGESSYEQYF. CDR3 coding DNA: TGTGCCAGCAGCTTAAGGCCGGGCGAGAGCTCCTACGAGCAGTACTTC.

The V and J genes are TRBV27 and TRBJ2-1, with 8 nucleotides matching TRBD2. The trim removed 7 bases at V and 5 bases at J, leaving 10 bases unmatched. The CDR3 extends over 15 amino acids. Germline V lookup: CDR1 MNHEY, CDR2 SMNVEV (reference sequence). DNA for the CDR3: TGTGCCAGCACCTTTAGCGGGAAAGGGCACAATGAGCAGTTCTTC. Its protein product is CASTFSGKGHNEQFF.

The V gene is TRBV5-1, the J gene TRBJ2-7, with TRBD1 matching 10 bases. CDR1 SGHRS and CDR2 YFSETQ come from the germline V gene. Trimming cost V 4 bases and J 3 bases; bases outside gene matches: 4. This CDR3 spans 14 amino acids. The CDR3 is CASSDGTGDYEQYF. The CDR3 DNA reads TGCGCCAGCAGCGATGGGACAGGGGACTACGAGCAGTACTTC.

The rearrangement links TRBV27 to TRBJ1-2; D is undetermined. Trimming stripped 3 bases from V and 7 bases from J, with 18 bases between. The CDR3 runs to 15 residues. CDR1 and CDR2 from the germline V gene are MNHEY and SMNVEV (reference sequence). The CDR3 region is CASSFSQARVVGYTF. The CDR3 DNA sequence: TGTGCCAGCAGTTTTTCGCAGGCCCGGGTGGTTGGCTACACCTTC.

The chain links TRBV5-6 to TRBJ2-7; D call uncertain. Germline V CDR1 and CDR2: SGHDT, YYEEEE. This CDR3 is 15 amino acids long. Trimming stripped 3 bases from V and 0 bases from J, with 13 bases between. CDR3 DNA: TGTGCCAGCAGCTCTGGACCGAATCCCTCCTACGAGCAGTACTTC. Translating gives CASSSGPNPSYEQYF.

The V and J genes are TRBV28 and TRBJ1-4; D may be TRBD1 (5 bases). V shed 2 bases and J shed 0 bases, with 16 bases lying between them. CDR3 size: 18 residues. Germline CDR1 reads MDHEN; CDR2 reads SYDVKM. This CDR3 is CASSLRGTPIPTNEKLFF. The CDR3 nucleotides are TGTGCCAGCAGTTTAAGAGGGACCCCTATTCCAACTAATGAAAAACTGTTTTTT.

This clone has more than one count but fewer than ten. The chain recombines TRBV4-1 with TRBJ2-5; D remains unclear. Germline CDR1 is MGHRA and CDR2 is YSYEKL. Trimming left V 4 bases short and J 2 bases short, with 17 bases between. CDR3 length: 16 amino acids. DNA of the CDR3: TGCGCCAGCAGCCCCCCGCCGGGTCCCATTCAAGAGACCCAGTACTTC. It yields the protein CASSPPPGPIQETQYF.

The gene calls are TRBV10-1 and TRBJ1-5; D unclear. V was pared by 3 bases and J by 9 bases, with 12 bases between. This CDR3 contains 13 residues. The germline CDR1 and CDR2 sequences are WNHNN and SYGVQD (reference sequence). CDR3 nucleotide sequence: TGCGCCAGCAGTGAAGATCCCTTGGGGCCCCAGCATTTT. Translation: CASSEDPLGPQHF.

The genes are TRBV6-1 and TRBJ2-7, with no clear D. V lost 2 bases and J lost 6, with 17 bases in between. Germline CDR1 and CDR2: MNHNS and SASEGT. There are 15 residues in the CDR3. CDR3 nucleotides: TGTGCCAGCAGTGAAAGTGCATCCTCGGCCGTCGAGCAGTACTTC. Its protein product is CASSESASSAVEQYF.

V is TRBV18 and J is TRBJ1-2; D perhaps matches TRBD1 (6 bases). The germline V and J ends were trimmed by 3 bases and 0 bases, with 8 bases remaining between them. Germline V gene lookup returns CDR1 KGHSH and CDR2 LQKENI. The CDR3 is 14 amino acids. The CDR3, as DNA: TGTGCCAGCTCACCGGGGGCGTCTAACTATGGCTACACCTTC. As protein: CASSPGASNYGYTF.

This clone has just a few counts. The genes are TRBV2 and TRBJ1-5; a weak D match, TRBD1 (6 bases). The CDR3 is 16 residues long. Between the trimmed V and J ends, which lost 8 bases and 4 bases, there was a span of 21 bases. CDR1 is SNHLY, CDR2 FYNNEI, per germline. CDR3 nucleotides: TGTGCCAGCGAGTTAAGGAGGGGGTCAGGTAATCAGCCCCAGCATTTT. Its protein product is CASELRRGSGNQPQHF.

The chain recombines TRBV7-6 with TRBJ1-4; D ambiguous. There are 13 residues in the CDR3. The germline V gene encodes CDR1 SGHVS and CDR2 FNYEAQ. V shed 3 bases and J shed 4 bases, with 6 bases lying between them. CDR3: CASSLDDNEKLFF. In DNA, the CDR3 is TGTGCCAGCAGCTTGGACGATAATGAAAAACTGTTTTTT.

The genes are TRBV4-3 and TRBJ1-2; D might be TRBD1 (5 bases). V was pared by 1 base and J by 2 bases, with 8 bases between. Germline loops: CDR1 LGHNA, CDR2 YSLEER. The CDR3 spans 14 residues. The CDR3, as DNA: TGCGCCAGCAGCCAAGGCACAGGCAACTATGGCTACACCTTC. Translating it yields CASSQGTGNYGYTF.

This clone occurred a few times. This chain joins TRBV5-1 and TRBJ1-2; TRBD1 agrees at 7 bases. Germline V lookup: CDR1 SGHRS, CDR2 YFSETQ. The CDR3 contains 13 residues. Trimming took 5 bases from V and 2 from J; bases not matched to a gene: 3. The CDR3 DNA is TGCGCCAGCAGGGGGACAGTGAACTATGGCTACACCTTC. Translating gives CASRGTVNYGYTF.